This T cell receptor (beta chain) comes out of a study of shared clonotypes between healthy human individuals. Study-wide background: Donors were two women and a few men aged 18 to 49.

Between the trimmed V and J ends, which lost 2 bases and 9 bases, there was a span of 15 bases. The CDR3 is made up of 14 amino acids. Per the germline V gene, CDR1 is SGDLS and CDR2 is YYNGEE. Several immunoSEQ plates held equal portions of the genomic DNA taken from each subset. Sequencing on ten immunoSEQ deep assay plates was performed for unsorted PBMC DNA. Clones were read by immunoSEQ multiplex PCR, and TCRdb kept only the in-frame ones, dropping some. This table holds roughly 500,000 clones, over 70% found once. Donors, without exception, were Caucasian adults residing in Nashville, Tennessee.

What was sequenced was PBMCs. The rearrangement links TRBV9 to TRBJ1-5, with D uncertain. This sequence originates from a woman aged 35 to 49 in good health. Some clones in this sample may be carry-over from other donors' samples. The CDR3 spells CASSVGDPGWPQHF. In DNA, the CDR3 is TGTGCCAGCAGCGTGGGAGATCCTGGCTGGCCCCAGCATTTT.